The 4 T cell receptor beta chains below were found in one sample sequenced in a study of T cell responses to AZD1222 COVID-19 vaccine. Produced via immunoSEQ multiplex PCR; TCRdb's table is partial and in-frame only. This table has approximately 180,000 clones, 87% appearing once. This sample comprised peripheral blood, obtained on day 0 of AZD1222 vaccination. All receptors come from an adult in good health.

This chain joins TRBV19 and TRBJ1-5; 9 bases are shared with TRBD1. The CDR3 extends over 15 amino acids. The germline V gene encodes CDR1 LNHDA and CDR2 SQIVND (reference sequence). V trimming: 6 bases; J trimming: 0 bases; junction bases outside the gene matches: 3. CDR3 DNA sequence: TGTGCCAGTAGGCCGGACAGGGGTAGCAATCAGCCCCAGCATTTT. Its translation is CASRPDRGSNQPQHF.

The chain recombines TRBV5-1 with TRBJ2-6; D gene unclear. CDR1 and CDR2 (germline): SGHRS, YFSETQ. CDR3 size: 14 residues. Trimming left V 5 bases short and J 2 bases short, with 8 bases between. The CDR3 DNA sequence: TGCGCCAGCAGTAGGGATACTGGGGCCAACGTCCTGACTTTC. Translating it yields CASSRDTGANVLTF.

J is TRBJ1-5 and V is TRBV6-1; tentative D call: TRBD1 (6 bases). CDR1 is MNHNS, CDR2 SASEGT, per germline. The CDR3 is made up of 16 amino acids. Trimming removed 4 bases at V and 6 bases at J, with 19 bases between. The chain's CDR3 is CASSGRGFNQGQPQHF. In DNA form, the CDR3 reads TGTGCCAGCAGTGGCAGGGGCTTTAATCAGGGTCAGCCCCAGCATTTT.

The rearrangement uses TRBV3-1 (or the pseudogene TRBV3-2) and TRBJ2-1; 9 bases agree with TRBD2. Looked up from germline, CDR1 is LGHDT and CDR2 is YNNKEL (reference sequence). Losses at the gene ends were 1 base for V and 5 bases for J; bases not matched to a gene: 0. The CDR3 has 14 residues. The CDR3 loop is CASSQASGDNEQFF. The CDR3, as DNA: TGTGCCAGCAGCCAAGCTAGCGGGGACAATGAGCAGTTCTTC.